This TCR beta chain is from a study of blood T cell repertoires in COVID-19. At the level of the study: The study drew acute and convalescent COVID-19 samples from the United States, Italy and Spain. T cells, B-cell-depleted T cells, or PBMCs supplied cDNA or gDNA.

Authors' methods: Reference gene primer amplification in the assay estimated nucleated cell counts. Sequencing was performed with immunoSEQ multiplex PCR; in TCRdb, only in-frame clones are kept and a portion is missing. V, J and clone size reflect that table, while D and trimming were determined from the DNA. The repertoire holds 200,000 or so clones, with approximately 82% as singletons. With 4 bases removed from V and 0 bases from J, the gap between germline ends came to 7 bases. CDR3 size: 13 residues. Germline CDR1 SNHLY, CDR2 FYNNEI. The clonotype originates from a human donor in a cohort sampled during active COVID-19. The sequenced material came from peripheral blood. The V and J genes are TRBV2 and TRBJ2-7; D call uncertain. The CDR3 protein is CASSVKLSYEQYF. For the CDR3, the DNA is TGTGCCAGCAGTGTCAAGCTCTCCTACGAGCAGTACTTC. Variable domain in full (rest from reference TRBV2 and TRBJ2-7): EPEVTQTPSHQVTQMGQEVILRCVPISNHLYFYWYRQILGQKVEFLVSFYNNEISEKSEIFDDQFSVERPDGSNFTLKIRSTKLEDSAMYFCASSVKLSYEQYFGPGTRLTVT.